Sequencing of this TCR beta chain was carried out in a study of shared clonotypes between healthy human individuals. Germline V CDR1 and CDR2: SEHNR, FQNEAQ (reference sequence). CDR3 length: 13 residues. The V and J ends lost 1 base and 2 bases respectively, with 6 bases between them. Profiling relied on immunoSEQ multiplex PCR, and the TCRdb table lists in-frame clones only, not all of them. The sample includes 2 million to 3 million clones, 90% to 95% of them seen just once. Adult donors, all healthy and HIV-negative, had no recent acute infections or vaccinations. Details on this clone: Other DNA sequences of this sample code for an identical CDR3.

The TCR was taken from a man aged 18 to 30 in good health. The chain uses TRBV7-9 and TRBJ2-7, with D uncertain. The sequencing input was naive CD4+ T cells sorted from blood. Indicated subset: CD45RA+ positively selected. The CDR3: CASSLVGPYEQYF. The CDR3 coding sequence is TGTGCCAGCAGCTTAGTTGGGCCCTACGAGCAGTACTTC.